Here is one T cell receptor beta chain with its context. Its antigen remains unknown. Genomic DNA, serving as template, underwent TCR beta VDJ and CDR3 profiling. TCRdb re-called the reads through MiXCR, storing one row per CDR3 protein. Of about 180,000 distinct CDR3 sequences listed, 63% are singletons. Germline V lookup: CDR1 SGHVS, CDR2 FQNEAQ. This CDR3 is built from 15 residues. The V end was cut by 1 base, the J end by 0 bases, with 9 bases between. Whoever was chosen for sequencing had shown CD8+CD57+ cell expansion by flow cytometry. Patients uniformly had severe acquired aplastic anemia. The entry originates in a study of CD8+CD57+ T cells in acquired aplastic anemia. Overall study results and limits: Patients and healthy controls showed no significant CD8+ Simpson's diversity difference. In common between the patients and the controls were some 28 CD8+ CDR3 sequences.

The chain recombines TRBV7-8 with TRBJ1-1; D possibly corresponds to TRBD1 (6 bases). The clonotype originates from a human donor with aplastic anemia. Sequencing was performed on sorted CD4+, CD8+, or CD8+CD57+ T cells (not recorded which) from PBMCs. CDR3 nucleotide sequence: TGTGCCAGCAGCTTAGGTGGGGGGCTGAACACTGAAGCTTTCTTT. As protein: CASSLGGGLNTEAFF.